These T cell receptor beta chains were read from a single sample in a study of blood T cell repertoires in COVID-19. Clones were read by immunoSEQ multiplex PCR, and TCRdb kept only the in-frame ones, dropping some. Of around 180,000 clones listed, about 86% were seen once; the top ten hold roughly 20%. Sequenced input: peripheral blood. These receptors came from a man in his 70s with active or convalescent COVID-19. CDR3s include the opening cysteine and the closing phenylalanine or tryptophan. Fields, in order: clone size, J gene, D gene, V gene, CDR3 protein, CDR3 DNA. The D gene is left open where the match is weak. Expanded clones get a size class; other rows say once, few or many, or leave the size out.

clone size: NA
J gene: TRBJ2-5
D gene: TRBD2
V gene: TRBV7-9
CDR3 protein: CASRMGGGLEETQYF
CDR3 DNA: TGTGCCAGCAGAATGGGCGGGGGATTGGAAGAGACCCAGTACTTC

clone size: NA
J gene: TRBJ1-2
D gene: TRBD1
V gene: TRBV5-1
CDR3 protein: CASSSPTGDGYTF
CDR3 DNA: TGCGCCAGCAGCTCCCCGACAGGGGATGGCTACACCTTC

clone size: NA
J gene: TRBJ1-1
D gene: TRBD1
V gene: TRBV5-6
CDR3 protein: CASSPLSGTANTEAFF
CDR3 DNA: TGTGCCAGCAGCCCGTTGTCCGGGACAGCCAACACTGAAGCTTTCTTT

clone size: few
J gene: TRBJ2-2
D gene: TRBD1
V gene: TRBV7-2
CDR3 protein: CASRPGTGVNGELFF
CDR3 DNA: TGTGCCAGCAGGCCCGGGACAGGGGTTAACGGGGAGCTGTTTTTT

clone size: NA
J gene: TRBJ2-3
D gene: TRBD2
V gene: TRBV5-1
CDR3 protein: CASNLAGSTDTQYF
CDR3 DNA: TGCGCCAGCAACTTAGCGGGGAGCACAGATACGCAGTATTTT

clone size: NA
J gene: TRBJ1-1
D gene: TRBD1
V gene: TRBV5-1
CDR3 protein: CASSSQGGTEAFF
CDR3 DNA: TGCGCCAGCAGCTCCCAGGGGGGCACTGAAGCTTTCTTT

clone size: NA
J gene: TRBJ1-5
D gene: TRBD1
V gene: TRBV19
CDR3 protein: CASSKSGGETGAWGKPQHF
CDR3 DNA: TGTGCCAGTAGTAAAAGCGGAGGAGAGACAGGGGCTTGGGGAAAGCCCCAGCATTTT

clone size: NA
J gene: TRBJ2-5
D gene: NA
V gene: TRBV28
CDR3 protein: CASSSGQQETQYF
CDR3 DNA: TGTGCCAGCAGTTCGGGACAACAAGAGACCCAGTACTTC

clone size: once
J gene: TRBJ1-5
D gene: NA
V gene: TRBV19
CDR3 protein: CASSFAGQSNQPQHF
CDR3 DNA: TGTGCCAGTAGTTTCGCTGGGCAGAGCAATCAGCCCCAGCATTTT

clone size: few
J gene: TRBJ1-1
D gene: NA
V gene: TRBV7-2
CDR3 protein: CASSLLRVEAFF
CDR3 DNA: TGTGCCAGCAGCTTGCTCCGGGTTGAAGCTTTCTTT

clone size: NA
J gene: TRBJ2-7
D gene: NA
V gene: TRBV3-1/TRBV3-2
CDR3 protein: CASSPQGRHTYEQYF
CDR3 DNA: TGTGCCAGCAGCCCGCAGGGCCGGCACACCTACGAGCAGTACTTC

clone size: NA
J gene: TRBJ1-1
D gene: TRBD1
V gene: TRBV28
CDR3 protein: CASSPQFQQGKAFF
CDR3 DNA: TGTGCCAGCAGTCCCCAATTCCAACAGGGGAAAGCTTTCTTT

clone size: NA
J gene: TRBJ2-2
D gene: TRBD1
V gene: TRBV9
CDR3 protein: CASSPLGQGAPGELFF
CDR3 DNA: TGTGCCAGCAGCCCCCTCGGACAGGGGGCCCCCGGGGAGCTGTTTTTT

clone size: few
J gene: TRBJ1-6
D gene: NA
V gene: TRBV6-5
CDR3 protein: CASGASHNSPLHF
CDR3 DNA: TGTGCCAGCGGGGCGAGCCATAATTCACCCCTCCACTTT

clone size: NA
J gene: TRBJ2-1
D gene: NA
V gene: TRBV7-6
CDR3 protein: CASSLAVGPSREQFF
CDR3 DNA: TGTGCCAGCAGCTTAGCGGTGGGGCCCAGTCGGGAGCAGTTCTTC

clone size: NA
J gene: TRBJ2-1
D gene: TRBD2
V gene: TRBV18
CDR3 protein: CASSPLTSGTYNEQFF
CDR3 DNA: TGTGCCAGCTCACCTCTGACTAGCGGGACTTACAATGAGCAGTTCTTC

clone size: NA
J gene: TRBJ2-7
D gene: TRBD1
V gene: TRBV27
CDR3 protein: CASSSPRGTGSEQYF
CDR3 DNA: TGTGCCAGCAGTTCCCCACGCGGGACAGGGTCCGAGCAGTACTTC

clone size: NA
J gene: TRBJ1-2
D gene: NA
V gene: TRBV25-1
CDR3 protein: CASRAPGVLKRYTF
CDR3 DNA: TGTGCCAGCAGGGCTCCGGGAGTGCTTAAACGCTACACCTTC

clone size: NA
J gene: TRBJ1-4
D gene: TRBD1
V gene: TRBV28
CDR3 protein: CASRDRTGDEKLFF
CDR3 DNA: TGTGCCAGCAGGGATCGGACAGGGGATGAAAAACTGTTTTTT

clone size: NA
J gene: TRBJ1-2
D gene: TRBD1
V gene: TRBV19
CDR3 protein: CASSPVITGTANYGYTF
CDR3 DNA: TGTGCCAGTAGTCCCGTAATCACCGGGACAGCTAACTATGGCTACACCTTC

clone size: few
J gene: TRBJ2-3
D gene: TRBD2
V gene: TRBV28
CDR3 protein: CASRRGAGPSDTQYF
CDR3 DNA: TGTGCCAGCAGACGGGGAGCGGGACCCTCAGATACGCAGTATTTT

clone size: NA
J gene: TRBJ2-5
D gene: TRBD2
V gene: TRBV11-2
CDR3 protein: CASSQGLAGGQETQYF
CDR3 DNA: TGTGCCAGCAGCCAGGGACTAGCGGGAGGACAAGAGACCCAGTACTTC

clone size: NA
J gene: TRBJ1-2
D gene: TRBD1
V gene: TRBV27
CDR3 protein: CASRTTGGNGYTF
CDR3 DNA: TGTGCCAGCAGGACGACAGGGGGAAATGGCTACACCTTC

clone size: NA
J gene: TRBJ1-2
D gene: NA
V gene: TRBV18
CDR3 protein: CASSPPGTGTYGYTF
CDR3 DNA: TGTGCCAGCTCACCACCCGGGACGGGGACTTATGGCTACACCTTC

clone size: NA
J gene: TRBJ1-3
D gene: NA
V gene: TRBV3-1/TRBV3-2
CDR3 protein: CASSQGQMNTIYF
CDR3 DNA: TGTGCCAGCAGCCAAGGGCAGATGAACACCATATATTTT

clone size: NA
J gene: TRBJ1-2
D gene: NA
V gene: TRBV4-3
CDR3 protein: CASSQELASNGYTF
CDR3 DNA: TGCGCCAGCAGCCAAGAATTGGCCTCAAATGGCTACACCTTC

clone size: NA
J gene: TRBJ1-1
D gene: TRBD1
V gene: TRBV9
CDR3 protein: CASSPTGAANTEAFF
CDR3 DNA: TGTGCCAGCAGCCCCACAGGGGCGGCGAACACTGAAGCTTTCTTT

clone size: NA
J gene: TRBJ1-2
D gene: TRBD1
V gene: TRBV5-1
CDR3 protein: CASSQDRGGDGYTF
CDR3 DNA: TGCGCCAGCAGCCAGGACAGGGGTGGAGATGGCTACACCTTC

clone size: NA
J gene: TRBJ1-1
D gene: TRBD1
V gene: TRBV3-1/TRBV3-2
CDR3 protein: CASSPRDRAGKAFF
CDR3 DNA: TGTGCCAGCAGCCCCCGGGACAGGGCGGGAAAAGCTTTCTTT

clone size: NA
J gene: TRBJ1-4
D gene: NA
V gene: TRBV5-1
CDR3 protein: CATSLGREPNEKLFF
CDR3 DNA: TGCGCCACCTCATTAGGGCGGGAACCCAATGAAAAACTGTTTTTT

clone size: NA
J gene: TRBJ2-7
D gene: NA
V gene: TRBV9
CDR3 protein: CASSPTGNVHEQYF
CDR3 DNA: TGTGCCAGCAGCCCCACAGGGAACGTTCACGAGCAGTACTTC

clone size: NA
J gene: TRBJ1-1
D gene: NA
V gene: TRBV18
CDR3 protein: CASSLQGPMNTEAFF
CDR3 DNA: TGTGCCAGCTCACTTCAGGGCCCCATGAACACTGAAGCTTTCTTT

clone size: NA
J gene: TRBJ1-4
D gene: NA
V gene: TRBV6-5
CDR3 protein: CASSLTENEKLFF
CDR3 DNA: TGTGCCAGCAGCCTGACGGAGAATGAAAAACTGTTTTTT

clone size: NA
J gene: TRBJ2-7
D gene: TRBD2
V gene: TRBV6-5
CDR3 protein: CASSRLAGAPYEQYF
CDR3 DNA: TGTGCCAGCAGCCGACTAGCGGGAGCGCCCTACGAGCAGTACTTC

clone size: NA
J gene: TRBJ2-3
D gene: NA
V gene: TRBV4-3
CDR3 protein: CASSQATSSSDTQYF
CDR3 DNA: TGCGCCAGCAGCCAAGCAACTAGCTCCTCAGATACGCAGTATTTT

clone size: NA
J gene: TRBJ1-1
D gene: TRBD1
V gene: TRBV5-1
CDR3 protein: CASSLSGTGMNTEAFF
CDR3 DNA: TGCGCCAGCAGCTTATCCGGGACAGGAATGAACACTGAAGCTTTCTTT

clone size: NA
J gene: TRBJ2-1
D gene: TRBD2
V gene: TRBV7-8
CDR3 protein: CASSTLAGHEQFF
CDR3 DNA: TGTGCCAGCAGCACTCTAGCGGGGCATGAGCAGTTCTTC

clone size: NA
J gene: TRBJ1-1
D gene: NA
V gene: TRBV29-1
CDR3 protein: CSVARGADTEAFF
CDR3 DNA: TGCAGCGTTGCTCGTGGGGCTGACACTGAAGCTTTCTTT

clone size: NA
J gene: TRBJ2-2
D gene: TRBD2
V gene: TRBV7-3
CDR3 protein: CASSPAGGDTGELFF
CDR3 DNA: TGTGCCAGCAGCCCGGCCGGGGGGGACACCGGGGAGCTGTTTTTT

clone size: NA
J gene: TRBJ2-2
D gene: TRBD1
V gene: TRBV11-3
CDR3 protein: CASSPRQGWTGELFF
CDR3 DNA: TGTGCCAGCAGTCCGAGACAGGGGTGGACCGGGGAGCTGTTTTTT

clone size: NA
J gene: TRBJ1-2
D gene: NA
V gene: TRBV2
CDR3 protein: CASSEQGGYTF
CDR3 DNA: TGTGCCAGCAGTGAACAGGGTGGCTACACCTTC

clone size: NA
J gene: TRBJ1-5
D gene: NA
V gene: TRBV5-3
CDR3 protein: CARSLIKRRNQPQHF
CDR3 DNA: TGTGCCAGAAGCCTCATCAAGCGAAGGAATCAGCCCCAGCATTTT

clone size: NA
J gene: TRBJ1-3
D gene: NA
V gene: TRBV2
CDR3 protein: CASTARDYGNTIYF
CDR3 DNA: TGTGCCAGCACCGCCCGGGACTACGGAAACACCATATATTTT

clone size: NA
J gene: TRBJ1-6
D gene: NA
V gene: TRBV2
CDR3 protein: CASSLQNSPLHF
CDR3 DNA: TGTGCCAGCAGTCTTCAGAATTCACCCCTCCACTTT

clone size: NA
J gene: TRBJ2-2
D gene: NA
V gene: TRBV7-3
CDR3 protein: CASSLMSGTGELFF
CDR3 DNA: TGTGCCAGCAGCTTAATGTCGGGCACCGGGGAGCTGTTTTTT

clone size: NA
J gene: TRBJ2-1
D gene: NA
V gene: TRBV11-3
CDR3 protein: CASSPAGTGVSNEQFF
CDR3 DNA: TGTGCCAGCAGCCCCGCCGGGACGGGAGTTTCTAATGAGCAGTTCTTC

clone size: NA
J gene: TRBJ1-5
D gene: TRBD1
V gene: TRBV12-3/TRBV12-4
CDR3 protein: CASSTGQFPQHF
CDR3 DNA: TGTGCCAGCAGTACGGGACAGTTTCCCCAGCATTTT

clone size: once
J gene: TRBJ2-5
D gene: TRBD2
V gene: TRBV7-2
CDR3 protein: CASSLRREKLAGGQETQYF
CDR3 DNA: TGTGCCAGCAGCTTACGGCGTGAGAAACTAGCGGGAGGCCAAGAGACCCAGTACTTC

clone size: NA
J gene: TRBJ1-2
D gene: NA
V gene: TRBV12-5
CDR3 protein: CASGLVRTGLIYGGDYGYTF
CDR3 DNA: TGTGCTAGTGGTTTGGTACGCACGGGACTCATATATGGGGGGGACTATGGCTACACCTTC

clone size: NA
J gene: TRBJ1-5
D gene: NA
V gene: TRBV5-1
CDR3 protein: CASSLGDYSRQPQHF
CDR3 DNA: TGCGCCAGCAGCTTGGGGGACTATTCTCGCCAGCCCCAGCATTTT

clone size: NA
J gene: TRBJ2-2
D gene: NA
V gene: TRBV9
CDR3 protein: CASSPRTGSNTGELFF
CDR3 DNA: TGTGCCAGCAGCCCCCGGACTGGGTCGAACACCGGGGAGCTGTTTTTT